This TCR beta chain was captured in a study of T cells in Graves' hyperthyroidism and ophthalmopathy. With V trimmed by 6 bases and J by 5 bases, 4 bases remained unmatched. The CDR3 spans 13 residues. The germline V gene encodes CDR1 SNHLY and CDR2 FYNNEI. RNA transcripts yielded amplified TCR beta CDR3 regions. Carried out on the TCR CDR3, a first-round RT-PCR used the HTBI primer set. TCRdb fed the multiplex PCR reads into MiXCR, producing one record per CDR3 protein. Of about 700,000 distinct CDR3 sequences detected, approximately 14% appear once; the ten largest clones hold about 10%. Study-wide results and limits: Peripheral blood also featured most of the thyroid clonotypes expanded above 0.001.

This clonotype has only a few counts. The antigen remains unidentified. Material: blood. The chain uses TRBV2 and TRBJ2-5, with 9 bases fitting TRBD1. The source of this sequence is a woman in her late teens or twenties with Graves' hyperthyroidism. This CDR3 is CASRGQGVETQYF. In DNA, the CDR3 is TGTGCCAGCAGGGGACAGGGAGTGGAGACCCAGTACTTC.